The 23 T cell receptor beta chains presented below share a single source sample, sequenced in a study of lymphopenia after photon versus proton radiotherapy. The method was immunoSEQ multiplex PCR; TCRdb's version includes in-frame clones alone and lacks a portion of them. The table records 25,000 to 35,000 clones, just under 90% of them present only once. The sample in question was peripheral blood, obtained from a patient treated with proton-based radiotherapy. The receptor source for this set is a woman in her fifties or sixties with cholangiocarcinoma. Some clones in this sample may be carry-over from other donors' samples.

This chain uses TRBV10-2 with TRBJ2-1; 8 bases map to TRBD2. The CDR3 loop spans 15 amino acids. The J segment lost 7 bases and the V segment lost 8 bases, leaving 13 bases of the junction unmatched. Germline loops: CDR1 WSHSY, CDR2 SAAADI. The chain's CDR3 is CASQAPSGRGNEQFF. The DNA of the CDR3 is TGCGCCAGCCAAGCACCCAGCGGGAGAGGTAATGAGCAGTTCTTC.

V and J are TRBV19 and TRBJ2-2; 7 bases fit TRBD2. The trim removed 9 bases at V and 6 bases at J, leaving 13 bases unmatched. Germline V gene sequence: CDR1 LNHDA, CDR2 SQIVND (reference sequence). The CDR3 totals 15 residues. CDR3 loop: CASRVRGEGAGELFF. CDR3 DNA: TGTGCCAGCAGAGTCAGAGGGGAGGGTGCCGGGGAGCTGTTTTTT.

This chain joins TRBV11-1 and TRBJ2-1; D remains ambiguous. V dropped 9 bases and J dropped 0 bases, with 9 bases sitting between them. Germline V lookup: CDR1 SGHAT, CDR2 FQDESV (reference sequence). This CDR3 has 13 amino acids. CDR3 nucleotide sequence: TGTGCCAGTAGGGATGGCTCCTACAATGAGCAGTTCTTC. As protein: CASRDGSYNEQFF. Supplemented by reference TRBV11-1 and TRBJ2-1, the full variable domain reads EAEVAQSPRYKITEKSQAVAFWCDPISGHATLYWYRQILGQGPELLVQFQDESVVDDSQLPKDRFSAERLKGVDSTLKIQPAELGDSAMYLCASRDGSYNEQFFGPGTRLTVL.

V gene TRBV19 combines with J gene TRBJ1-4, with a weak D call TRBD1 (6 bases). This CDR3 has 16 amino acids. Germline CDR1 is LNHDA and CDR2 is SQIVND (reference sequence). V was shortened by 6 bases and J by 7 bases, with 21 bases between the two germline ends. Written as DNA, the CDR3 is TGTGCCAGTAGACTCATAAAGCAGGGGTCGGGTGAAAAACTGTTTTTT. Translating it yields CASRLIKQGSGEKLFF.

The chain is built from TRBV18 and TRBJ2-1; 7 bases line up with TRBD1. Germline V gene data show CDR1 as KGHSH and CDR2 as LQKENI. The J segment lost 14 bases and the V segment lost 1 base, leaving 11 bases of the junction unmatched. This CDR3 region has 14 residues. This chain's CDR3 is CASSPLDRVPLEFF. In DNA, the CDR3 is TGTGCCAGCTCACCACTTGACAGGGTCCCCCTGGAGTTCTTC.

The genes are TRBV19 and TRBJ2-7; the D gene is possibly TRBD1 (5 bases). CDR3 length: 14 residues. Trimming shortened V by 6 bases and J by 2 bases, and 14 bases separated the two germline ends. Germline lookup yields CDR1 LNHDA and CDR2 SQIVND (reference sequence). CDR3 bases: TGTGCCAGTAGGGGGCCTGGCTCTGCCTACGAGCAGTACTTC. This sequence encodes CASRGPGSAYEQYF.

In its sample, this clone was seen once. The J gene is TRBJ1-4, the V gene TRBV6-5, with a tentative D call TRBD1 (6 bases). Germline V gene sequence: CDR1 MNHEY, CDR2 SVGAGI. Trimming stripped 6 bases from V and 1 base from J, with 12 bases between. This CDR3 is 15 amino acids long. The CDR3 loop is CASRRQELTNEKLFF. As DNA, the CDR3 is TGTGCCAGCAGGCGACAGGAGTTAACTAATGAAAAACTGTTTTTT.

CDR3 coding DNA: TGTGCCAGCAGCCCGATGTATGGGGGTGGAAACACCATATATTTT. Protein sequence: CASSPMYGGGNTIYF. The V gene is TRBV7-2, the J gene TRBJ1-3; TRBD1 might be the D (5 bases). The CDR3 totals 15 residues. Trimming stripped 5 bases from V and 3 bases from J, with 14 bases between. Germline assignment: CDR1 SGHTA and CDR2 FQGNSA.

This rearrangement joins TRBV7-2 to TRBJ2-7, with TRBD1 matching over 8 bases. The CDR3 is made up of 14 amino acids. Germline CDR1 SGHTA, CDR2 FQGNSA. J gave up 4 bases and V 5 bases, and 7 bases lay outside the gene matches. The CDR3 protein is CASSRQGPPYEQYF. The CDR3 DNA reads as TGTGCCAGCAGCCGACAGGGGCCCCCTTACGAGCAGTACTTC.

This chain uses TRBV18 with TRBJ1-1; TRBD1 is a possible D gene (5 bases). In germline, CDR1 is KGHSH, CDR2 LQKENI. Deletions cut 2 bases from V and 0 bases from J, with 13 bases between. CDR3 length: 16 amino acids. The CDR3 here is CASSPGAANLNTEAFF. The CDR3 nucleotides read TGTGCCAGCTCACCAGGGGCCGCAAACTTGAACACTGAAGCTTTCTTT.

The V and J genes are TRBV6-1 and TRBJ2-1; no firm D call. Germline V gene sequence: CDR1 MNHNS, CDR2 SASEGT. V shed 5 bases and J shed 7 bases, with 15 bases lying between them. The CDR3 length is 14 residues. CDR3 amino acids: CASSPRGRPNEQFF. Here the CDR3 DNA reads TGTGCCAGCAGTCCCCGTGGTCGTCCAAATGAGCAGTTCTTC.

Here the CDR3 reads CASSPIIDSEAFF. CDR3 nucleotides: TGTGCCAGCTCACCTATAATCGACAGCGAAGCTTTCTTT. The rearrangement links TRBV18 to TRBJ1-1; perhaps TRBD1 as D (5 bases). Germline V gives CDR1 KGHSH, CDR2 LQKENI. The length of the CDR3 is 13 residues. V lost 3 bases, J lost 8 bases, and 13 bases lay in between. Using reference TRBV18 and TRBJ1-1 for the parts outside the CDR3, the full variable domain is NAGVMQNPRHLVRRRGQEARLRCSPMKGHSHVYWYRQLPEEGLKFMVYLQKENIIDESGMPKERFSAEFPKEGPSILRIQQVVRGDSAAYFCASSPIIDSEAFFGQGTRLTVV.

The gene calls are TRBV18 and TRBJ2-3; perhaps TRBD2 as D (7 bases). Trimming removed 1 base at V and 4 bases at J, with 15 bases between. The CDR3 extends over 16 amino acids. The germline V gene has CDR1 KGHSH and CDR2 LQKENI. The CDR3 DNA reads TGTGCCAGCTCACCACAGTGGGGGGGCTCCGCAGATACGCAGTATTTT. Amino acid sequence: CASSPQWGGSADTQYF.

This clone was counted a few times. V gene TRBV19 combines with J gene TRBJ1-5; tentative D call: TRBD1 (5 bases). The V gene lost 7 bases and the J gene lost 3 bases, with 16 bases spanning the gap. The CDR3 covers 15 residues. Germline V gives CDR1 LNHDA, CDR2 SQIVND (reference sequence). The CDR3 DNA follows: TGTGCCAGTAATGGTGTTGACAGTTTCAATCAGCCCCAGCATTTT. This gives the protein CASNGVDSFNQPQHF. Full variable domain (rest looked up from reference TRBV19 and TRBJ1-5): DGGITQSPKYLFRKEGQNVTLSCEQNLNHDAMYWYRQDPGQGLRLIYYSQIVNDFQKGDIAEGYSVSREKKESFPLTVTSAQKNPTAFYLCASNGVDSFNQPQHFGDGTRLSIL.

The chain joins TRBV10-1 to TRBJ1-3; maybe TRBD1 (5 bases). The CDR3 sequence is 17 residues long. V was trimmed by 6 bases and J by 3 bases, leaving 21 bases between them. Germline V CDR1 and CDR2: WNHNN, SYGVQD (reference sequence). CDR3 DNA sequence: TGCGCCAGCAGCGGGTTTGGCCCAGGGCAGCGTGGAAACACCATATATTTT. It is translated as CASSGFGPGQRGNTIYF.

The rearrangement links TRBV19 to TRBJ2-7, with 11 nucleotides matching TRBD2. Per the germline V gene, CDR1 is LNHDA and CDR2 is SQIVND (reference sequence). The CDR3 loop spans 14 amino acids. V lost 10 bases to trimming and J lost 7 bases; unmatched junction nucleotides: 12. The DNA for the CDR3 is TGTGCCACCGAACCGACTAGCGGGGCAAGGGAGCAGTACTTC. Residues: CATEPTSGAREQYF.

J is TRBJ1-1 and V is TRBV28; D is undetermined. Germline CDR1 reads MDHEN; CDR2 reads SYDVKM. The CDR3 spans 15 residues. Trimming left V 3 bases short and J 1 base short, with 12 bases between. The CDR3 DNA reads TGTGCCAGCAGTTTTAGTGGAGAGGGGAACACTGAAGCTTTCTTT. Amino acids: CASSFSGEGNTEAFF.

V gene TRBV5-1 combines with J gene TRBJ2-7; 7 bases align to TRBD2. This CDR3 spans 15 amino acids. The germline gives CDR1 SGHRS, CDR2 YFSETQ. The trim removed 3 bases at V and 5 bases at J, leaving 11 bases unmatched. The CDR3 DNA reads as TGCGCCAGCAGCTCGCTAGCGGCCGGCCCCCACGAGCAGTACTTC. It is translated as CASSSLAAGPHEQYF.

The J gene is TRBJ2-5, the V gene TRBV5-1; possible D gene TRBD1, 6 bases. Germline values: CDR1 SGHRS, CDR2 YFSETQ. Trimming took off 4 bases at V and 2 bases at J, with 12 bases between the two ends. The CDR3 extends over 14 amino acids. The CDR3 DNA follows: TGCGCCAGCAGCCCCGGACAGATTCAAGAGACCCAGTACTTC. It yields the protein CASSPGQIQETQYF.

The CDR3 DNA is TGTGCCAGCAGCTTAGCGCTCGGACAGCCCCAGCATTTT. Translation: CASSLALGQPQHF. This chain links TRBV7-6 with TRBJ1-5; D gene ambiguous. Deletions cut 0 bases from V and 7 bases from J, with 7 bases between. The CDR3 runs to 13 residues. Germline V CDR1 and CDR2: SGHVS, FNYEAQ.

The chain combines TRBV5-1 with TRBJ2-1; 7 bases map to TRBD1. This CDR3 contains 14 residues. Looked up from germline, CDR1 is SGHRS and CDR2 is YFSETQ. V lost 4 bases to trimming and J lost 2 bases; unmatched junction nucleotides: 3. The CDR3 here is CASSLGQPYNEQFF. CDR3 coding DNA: TGCGCCAGCAGCCTGGGACAGCCCTACAATGAGCAGTTCTTC. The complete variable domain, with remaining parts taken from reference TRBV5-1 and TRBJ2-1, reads KAGVTQTPRYLIKTRGQQVTLSCSPISGHRSVSWYQQTPGQGLQFLFEYFSETQRNKGNFPGRFSGRQFSNSRSEMNVSTLELGDSALYLCASSLGQPYNEQFFGPGTRLTVL.

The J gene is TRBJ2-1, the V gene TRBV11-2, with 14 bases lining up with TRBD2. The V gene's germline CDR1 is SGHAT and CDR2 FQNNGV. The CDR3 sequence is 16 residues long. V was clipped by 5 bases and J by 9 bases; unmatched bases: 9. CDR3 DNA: TGTGCCAGCAGCCACTCGGGGACTAGCGGGAGTGTTGAGCAGTTCTTC. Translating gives CASSHSGTSGSVEQFF.

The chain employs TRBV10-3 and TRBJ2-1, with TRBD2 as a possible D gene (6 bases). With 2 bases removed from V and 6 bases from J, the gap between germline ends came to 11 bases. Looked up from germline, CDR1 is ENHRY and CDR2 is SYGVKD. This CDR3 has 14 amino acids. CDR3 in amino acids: CAISERLDGNEQFF. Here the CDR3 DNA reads TGTGCCATCAGTGAGAGACTAGACGGCAATGAGCAGTTCTTC.